These T cell receptor beta chains were read from a single sample in a study of cytotoxic CD8 clonotypes in ibrutinib-treated CLL. TCRdb keeps only in-frame clones here, not all; method: immunoSEQ multiplex PCR. Of under 300,000 clones in the sample, around three quarters were seen once. The sequencing here drew on PBMCs, taken after 24 months of ibrutinib treatment. Every receptor here comes from a human donor with chronic lymphocytic leukemia. CDR3s include the opening cysteine and the closing phenylalanine or tryptophan. Each record gives: J gene, clone size, D gene, V gene, CDR3 DNA, CDR3 protein. A D gene is named only where the DNA matches it firmly. Rows give clone size only sometimes, using once, few, many, or a class for an expanded clone.

TRBJ2-7	.	TRBD1	TRBV18	TGTGCCAGCTCACCGGGACAGGACCTTATTTGGTACTTC	CASSPGQDLIWYF
TRBJ1-1	.	.	TRBV2	TGTGCCAGCAGTGTTGAGGGCATGAACACTGAAGCTTTCTTT	CASSVEGMNTEAFF
TRBJ1-1	.	TRBD1	TRBV7-3	TGTGCCAGCAGCCAAACGGACAGGGGAACTGAAGCTTTCTTT	CASSQTDRGTEAFF
TRBJ2-2	.	.	TRBV29-1	TGCAGCGTGCCCGCCGGGGGTCCGGGGGAGCTGTTTTTT	CSVPAGGPGELFF
TRBJ2-2	.	TRBD2	TRBV9	TGTGCCAGCAGAATAGCGGGAGAGAACACCGGGGAGCTGTTTTTT	CASRIAGENTGELFF
TRBJ1-2	.	.	TRBV30	TGTGCCTGGTCCTCCGGACGGATTAACTATGGCTACACCTTC	CAWSSGRINYGYTF
TRBJ2-7	.	.	TRBV29-1	TGCAGCGTTTGGGACGCCGAGCAGTACTTC	CSVWDAEQYF
TRBJ2-7	few	.	TRBV7-3	TGTGCCAGCAGCTTATCCTCTCGGGGTGAGCAGTACTTC	CASSLSSRGEQYF
TRBJ2-3	.	.	TRBV5-4	TGTGCCAGCAACGTCGGCGGGCAGACAGATACGCAGTATTTT	CASNVGGQTDTQYF
TRBJ2-1	few	.	TRBV27	TGTGCCAGCAGTCTCCGCTCCTACAATGAGCAGTTCTTC	CASSLRSYNEQFF
TRBJ1-5	few	TRBD1	TRBV7-8	TGTGCCAGCAGCGTAGGGACAGGGCGTTTTCAGCCCCAGCATTTT	CASSVGTGRFQPQHF
TRBJ2-7	.	.	TRBV20-1	TGCAGTGCTAGTTTGGGGCCTGGGCAGTACTTC	CSASLGPGQYF
TRBJ2-7	.	.	TRBV5-6	TGTGCCAGCAGCTTGGACTCCTACTACGAGCAGTACTTC	CASSLDSYYEQYF
TRBJ1-3	.	.	TRBV15	TGTGCCACCAGCAGAAACTTCGACGGGGTCTCTGGAAACACCATATATTTT	CATSRNFDGVSGNTIYF
TRBJ2-5	.	.	TRBV28	TGTGCCAGCAGTTTGGGCGAGACCCAGTACTTC	CASSLGETQYF
TRBJ2-2	few	.	TRBV28	TGTGCCAGCAGTGACCTTATTAACACCGGGGAGCTGTTTTTT	CASSDLINTGELFF
TRBJ1-1	.	.	TRBV29-1	TGCAGCGTTGTCAGGGGCACTGAAGCTTTCTTT	CSVVRGTEAFF
TRBJ1-4	.	.	TRBV28	TGTGCCAGCAGGATTACAGGAATGGGAAAACTGTTTTTT	CASRITGMGKLFF